These T cell receptor beta chains were read from a single sample in a study of CD8 T cells in ankylosing spondylitis. Using its own MiXCR run on the 5' RACE reads, TCRdb lists one record per CDR3 protein. The sample comprises some 220,000 distinct CDR3 sequences, roughly 8.2% of which are singletons, and around 4.9% rests with the top ten. Material for sequencing was blood, either unsorted or a sorted T cell fraction (not recorded which). The origin of the receptors is a female donor with ankylosing spondylitis or in good health (not recorded which). Both conserved end residues are part of each CDR3. D genes are given only for firm matches. Clone size is stated in some rows and not others, as once, few, many or a class when expanded.

d_call | clone_size | j_call | v_call | cdr3_nt | cdr3_aa
. | many | TRBJ1-3 | TRBV25-1 | TGTGCCTCCCTCCCGACCAGTGGAAACACCATATATTTT | CASLPTSGNTIYF
. | many | TRBJ2-7 | TRBV7-6 | TGTGCCAGCAGCTTAGGACGTCCGGCCTACGAGCAGTACTTC | CASSLGRPAYEQYF
TRBD1 | medium-sized | TRBJ2-7 | TRBV29-1 | TGCAGCGCCGGCGCCGGGACAGTCTACGAGCAGTACTTC | CSAGAGTVYEQYF
. | few | TRBJ2-7 | TRBV20-1 | TGCAGTGCTAGAAGGACGTCTCGCGAGCAGTACTTC | CSARRTSREQYF
. | many | TRBJ1-1 | TRBV2 | TGTGCCAGCACGGGGGAAGGGGGATTGAACACTGAAGCTTTCTTT | CASTGEGGLNTEAFF
. | . | TRBJ2-5 | TRBV11-2 | TGTGCCAGCAGCTTAGTGGGACTTCTCCAAGAGACCCAGTACTTC | CASSLVGLLQETQYF
. | many | TRBJ2-7 | TRBV25-1 | TGTGCCAGCAGTGGTCCATCGAGAGAGCAGTACTTC | CASSGPSREQYF
TRBD1 | many | TRBJ2-1 | TRBV6-1 | TGTGCCAGCACCGTGGACAGGTTCTGGGGCAATGAGCAGTTCTTC | CASTVDRFWGNEQFF
TRBD1 | many | TRBJ1-5 | TRBV6-1 | TGTGCCAGCAGCATCGGTGGAGGGGGCACGGATCAGCCCCAGCATTTT | CASSIGGGGTDQPQHF
. | many | TRBJ2-1 | TRBV7-9 | TGTGCCAGCAGACGCGAAGGGGGTACCTCCTACAATGAGCAGTTCTTC | CASRREGGTSYNEQFF
. | . | TRBJ2-7 | TRBV20-1 | TGCAGTGCTAGAGATTGGAAAACCTACGAGCAGTACTTC | CSARDWKTYEQYF
. | many | TRBJ2-1 | TRBV27 | TGTGCCAGCAGTTGGGTAGGTCTAAGGGATGAGCAGTTCTTC | CASSWVGLRDEQFF
TRBD1 | many | TRBJ2-7 | TRBV12-3/TRBV12-4 | TGTGCCAGCAGCCCCGGGACAGGGGCCTACGAGCAGTACTTC | CASSPGTGAYEQYF
TRBD1 | many | TRBJ2-7 | TRBV7-9 | TGTGCCAGCAGCCTCTGGACAGGGCACGAGCAGTACTTC | CASSLWTGHEQYF
. | many | TRBJ1-2 | TRBV27 | TGTGCCAGCAATAGAAACGGTCGGAACTATGGCTACACCTTC | CASNRNGRNYGYTF